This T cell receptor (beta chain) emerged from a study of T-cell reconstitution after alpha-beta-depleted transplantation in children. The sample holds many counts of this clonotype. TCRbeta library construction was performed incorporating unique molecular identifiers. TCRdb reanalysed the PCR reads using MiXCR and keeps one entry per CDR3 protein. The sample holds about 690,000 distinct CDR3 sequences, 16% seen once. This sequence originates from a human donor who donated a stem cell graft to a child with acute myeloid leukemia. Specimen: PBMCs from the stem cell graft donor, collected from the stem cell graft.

CDR3 sequence: CASSVSTGGDTQYF. In DNA form, the CDR3 reads TGTGCCAGCAGCGTTTCAACAGGGGGAGATACGCAGTATTTT. This chain connects TRBV9 to TRBJ2-3; 8 nucleotides agree with TRBD1. Germline V CDR1 and CDR2: SGDLS, YYNGEE. This CDR3 has 14 amino acids. V shed 2 bases and J 5 bases; nucleotides not matched to a gene: 4.